Listed here are 32 T cell receptor beta chains from one sample, sequenced in a study of blood T cells in healthy people across ages (dated by TCRdb to about 2015). Library creation used 5' RACE. TCRdb lists the instrument as Illumina HiSeq 2500. A second PCR of roughly 7 to 11 cycles was performed with a sample-barcoded 5' primer and a J-beta primer mix. TCRdb reanalyzed the raw reads on its own, using fastp at Q25 for trimming and MiXCR for clone calling, and kept in-frame beta chains. Each record represents a unique CDR3 protein, reported with the most common genes and DNA among its rows. The sample data list 1.5 million to 2 million distinct CDR3 sequences, and roughly 49% of these were observed just once. The top ten clonotypes cover around 2.1% of the sample. The sequenced sample was blood. The receptor set was obtained from a woman aged 40 to 55 in good health.

This clonotype came up a few times. The V and J genes are TRBV5-6 and TRBJ2-1, with D unresolved. The germline gives CDR1 SGHDT, CDR2 YYEEEE. Trimming cost V 4 bases and J 2 bases, with 7 bases left between them. The CDR3 length is 13 residues. CDR3 in DNA: TGTGCCAGCAGCCACTACCCCTACAATGAGCAGTTCTTC. The encoded protein is CASSHYPYNEQFF. The full variable domain, rest sourced from reference TRBV5-6 and TRBJ2-1, is DAGVTQSPTHLIKTRGQQVTLRCSPKSGHDTVSWYQQALGQGPQFIFQYYEEEERQRGNFPDRFSGHQFPNYSSELNVNALLLGDSALYLCASSHYPYNEQFFGPGTRLTVL.

This rearrangement joins TRBV11-2 to TRBJ2-3; D tentatively reads TRBD1 or TRBD2 (6 bases each). CDR1 SGHAT and CDR2 FQNNGV come from the germline V gene. V was trimmed by 6 bases and J by 2 bases, leaving 12 bases between them. The CDR3 is 14 amino acids. The CDR3 loop reads CASSWGANTDTQYF. The CDR3 region has the DNA TGTGCCAGCAGTTGGGGGGCCAACACAGATACGCAGTATTTT.

This clonotype was counted a few times. The V gene is TRBV28, the J gene TRBJ2-7; the D gene is possibly TRBD2 (6 bases). CDR3 size: 14 residues. CDR1 is MDHEN, CDR2 SYDVKM, per germline. V was pared by 3 bases and J by 3 bases, with 12 bases between. CDR3 region: CASSFGEVGYEQYF. For the CDR3, the DNA is TGTGCCAGCAGTTTCGGGGAGGTTGGCTACGAGCAGTACTTC.

The chain recombines TRBV13 with TRBJ2-7; 8 nucleotides match TRBD2. After removal of 5 bases from V and 9 bases from J, the junction contained 6 bases not matched to a gene. The CDR3 is 12 residues long. Germline V gene lookup returns CDR1 PRHDT and CDR2 FYEKMQ (reference sequence). The chain's CDR3 is CASSQAGVAQYF. CDR3 DNA sequence: TGTGCCAGCAGCCAAGCGGGGGTCGCGCAGTACTTC.

This clonotype was detected many times. V gene TRBV5-1 combines with J gene TRBJ2-1; maybe TRBD2 (6 bases). Trimming pared 0 bases from V and 3 bases from J, leaving 7 bases between. The CDR3 extends over 14 amino acids. Germline V gene lookup returns CDR1 SGHRS and CDR2 YFSETQ. CDR3 coding DNA: TGCGCCAGCAGCTTGGGGGGGGTCTACAATGAGCAGTTCTTC. Its translation is CASSLGGVYNEQFF. The whole variable domain, remainder taken from reference TRBV5-1 and TRBJ2-1, is KAGVTQTPRYLIKTRGQQVTLSCSPISGHRSVSWYQQTPGQGLQFLFEYFSETQRNKGNFPGRFSGRQFSNSRSEMNVSTLELGDSALYLCASSLGGVYNEQFFGPGTRLTVL.

This clonotype appeared a few times. This rearrangement joins TRBV5-6 to TRBJ2-3, with D hard to call. Germline CDR1 reads SGHDT; CDR2 reads YYEEEE. Deletions cut 0 bases from V and 5 bases from J, with 7 bases between. The CDR3 has 13 amino acids. The CDR3 nucleotides are TGTGCCAGCAGCTTGGACACGGGAGATACGCAGTATTTT. It is translated as CASSLDTGDTQYF.

The chain has TRBV5-5 and TRBJ1-5, with 10 bases fitting TRBD1. CDR3 size: 17 residues. Germline-derived CDR1 and CDR2 are SGHKS and YYEKEE (reference sequence). V shed 3 bases and J 8 bases; nucleotides not matched to a gene: 14. CDR3 coding DNA: TGTGCCAGCAGCTATAGTCCCCGGGACAGGGGTATGAAGCCCCAGCATTTT. It yields the protein CASSYSPRDRGMKPQHF.

The chain combines TRBV5-1 with TRBJ2-3, with TRBD1 matching over 12 bases. The CDR3 has 16 residues. CDR1 is SGHRS and CDR2 is YFSETQ in the germline V gene. Trimming cost V 2 bases and J 5 bases; bases outside gene matches: 6. The CDR3: CASSFGDRGPLDTQYF. CDR3 DNA: TGCGCCAGCAGCTTTGGGGACAGGGGGCCATTAGATACGCAGTATTTT.

This chain connects TRBV28 to TRBJ1-2; tentative D call: TRBD1 (5 bases). This CDR3 is built from 14 residues. The germline V and J ends were trimmed by 5 bases and 7 bases, with 17 bases remaining between them. Germline CDR1 and CDR2: MDHEN and SYDVKM. DNA for the CDR3: TGTGCCAGCAGTCAGGGCAGGGCAATTGGTGGCTACACCTTC. Amino acids: CASSQGRAIGGYTF.

The chain links TRBV18 to TRBJ1-4, with D unresolved. Trimming shortened V by 3 bases and J by 0 bases, and 8 bases separated the two germline ends. This CDR3 comprises 15 residues. CDR1 is KGHSH and CDR2 is LQKENI in the germline V gene. CDR3 protein: CASSPGIATNEKLFF. CDR3 sequence (DNA): TGTGCCAGCTCACCCGGGATTGCAACTAATGAAAAACTGTTTTTT.

This clonotype was picked up a small number of times. The chain carries TRBV5-1 and TRBJ1-2; TRBD1 aligns across 7 bases. This CDR3 comprises 17 residues. J lost 6 bases, V lost 0 bases, and 14 bases had no gene match. Looked up from germline, CDR1 is SGHRS and CDR2 is YFSETQ. CDR3 sequence reads: CASSLDDATWTGDGYTF. The CDR3 DNA reads TGCGCCAGCAGCTTGGACGACGCGACCTGGACAGGAGATGGCTACACCTTC.

The chain links TRBV2 to TRBJ2-7, with 8 bases fitting TRBD1. J gave up 7 bases and V 0 bases, and 2 bases lay outside the gene matches. Germline CDR1 and CDR2: SNHLY and FYNNEI. The CDR3 runs 13 residues. The CDR3 region is CASSEARDREQYF. CDR3 sequence (DNA): TGTGCCAGCAGTGAAGCGAGGGACAGGGAGCAGTACTTC.

In this sample, this clonotype turned up a few times. With a much larger clone just one base away, this may be a read error. This chain uses TRBV6-5 with TRBJ1-1; D might be TRBD1 (5 bases). The CDR3 has 13 amino acids. Germline CDR1 MNHEY, CDR2 SVGAGI. The CDR3 DNA sequence: TGTGCCGGCAGTTCGGGGGTGAACACTGAAGCTTTCTTT. Protein product: CAGSSGVNTEAFF.

This sequence joins TRBV13 and TRBJ2-3; D ambiguous. Germline CDR1 is PRHDT and CDR2 is FYEKMQ (reference sequence). Trimming left V 4 bases short and J 3 bases short, with 14 bases between. The CDR3 is made up of 15 amino acids. CDR3 coding DNA: TGTGCCAGCAGCTCACGGAGTGGGGTGACAGATACGCAGTATTTT. Translation gives CASSSRSGVTDTQYF.

To note about this clonotype: An end of the junction does not agree with germline; a read error may underlie this. The chain recombines TRBV7-9 with TRBJ1-5, with 8 bases identical to TRBD1. The germline V gene encodes CDR1 SEHNR and CDR2 FQNEAQ (reference sequence). The CDR3 spans 15 residues. The CDR3 region is CASQQGAGGLQLQHF. In DNA, the CDR3 is TGTGCCAGTCAGCAAGGGGCAGGGGGCCTCCAGCTCCAGCATTTT.

This chain connects TRBV4-3 to TRBJ2-1; 13 bases match TRBD2. J was trimmed by 5 bases and V by 2 bases; bases with no gene match: 9. This CDR3 region has 18 residues. Germline lookup yields CDR1 LGHNA and CDR2 YSLEER. As DNA, the CDR3 is TGCGCCAGCAGCCAAACGACTAGCGGGGGGACCCGTCACAATGAGCAGTTCTTC. As protein: CASSQTTSGGTRHNEQFF.

This clonotype was seen just once. The chain combines TRBV24-1 with TRBJ2-5, with D tentatively TRBD2 (5 bases). Germline loops: CDR1 KGHDR, CDR2 SFDVKD. The CDR3 extends over 13 amino acids. V was cut by 5 bases and J by 4 bases, with 10 bases left in between. This CDR3 is CATSGEKSETQYF. The DNA of the CDR3 is TGTGCCACCAGTGGGGAGAAGTCAGAGACCCAGTACTTC.

V gene TRBV7-2 combines with J gene TRBJ2-3, with TRBD2 matching over 8 bases. In germline, CDR1 is SGHTA, CDR2 FQGNSA. V lost 1 base to trimming and J lost 0 bases; unmatched junction nucleotides: 6. The CDR3 has 17 amino acids. The CDR3 DNA follows: TGTGCCAGCAGCTTAGTTACTAGCGGATCTAGCACAGATACGCAGTATTTT. Translated, it gives CASSLVTSGSSTDTQYF.

The chain uses TRBV29-1 and TRBJ2-1; tentative D call: TRBD2 (7 bases). This CDR3 has 15 residues. CDR1 and CDR2 (germline): SQVTM, ANQGSEA. V was pared by 6 bases and J by 8 bases, with 23 bases between. The DNA for the CDR3 is TGCAGCGTGCCCTTGGGGGGGGGCATGGTGTATGAGCAGTTCTTC. Translation gives CSVPLGGGMVYEQFF.

Here the CDR3 DNA reads TGCGCCAGCAGCCCATCGGGACTAGCGGGGGATAAAGAGACCCAGTACTTC. Translating gives CASSPSGLAGDKETQYF. The V and J genes are TRBV4-3 and TRBJ2-5; 14 nucleotides match TRBD2. This CDR3 is built from 17 residues. Germline values: CDR1 LGHNA, CDR2 YSLEER. The J segment lost 3 bases and the V segment lost 4 bases, leaving 7 bases of the junction unmatched.

This clonotype has a handful of counts. The V and J genes are TRBV20-1 and TRBJ2-3, with TRBD1 matching over 10 bases. The CDR3 length is 20 residues. The trim removed 0 bases at V and 1 base at J, leaving 16 bases unmatched. In germline, CDR1 is DFQATT, CDR2 SNEGSKA (reference sequence). The CDR3 bases are TGCAGTGCTAGAGATGCGAGACAGGGGGCGCGGGTCCCACGCACAGATACGCAGTATTTT. Protein sequence: CSARDARQGARVPRTDTQYF.

This rearrangement joins TRBV20-1 to TRBJ2-4, with D tentatively TRBD1 or TRBD2 (6 bases each). Per germline, CDR1 DFQATT and CDR2 SNEGSKA (reference sequence). Trimming took 2 bases from V and 0 from J, leaving 14 bases between them. The CDR3 sequence is 16 residues long. DNA of the CDR3: TGCAGTGCTAGAATCACGGGGGCGGGAGCCAAAAACATTCAGTACTTC. Protein product: CSARITGAGAKNIQYF.

The chain uses TRBV6-5 and TRBJ1-2, with D possibly TRBD1 on 5 matching bases. This CDR3 is 16 amino acids long. The germline CDR1 and CDR2 sequences are MNHEY and SVGAGI. The V and J ends lost 6 bases and 3 bases respectively, with 20 bases between them. In DNA, the CDR3 is TGTGCCAGCAGGGGGGTCAGGGTGATATCAGACTATGGCTACACCTTC. It yields the protein CASRGVRVISDYGYTF.

This clonotype was seen a few times. This chain joins TRBV20-1 and TRBJ2-1; 9 bases are shared with TRBD2. V dropped 0 bases and J dropped 7; count of bases not matched to a gene: 7. Germline lookup yields CDR1 DFQATT and CDR2 SNEGSKA (reference sequence). The CDR3 extends over 15 amino acids. CDR3 bases: TGCAGTGCTAGAGATCGGGCGGGGGGGTTGAATGAGCAGTTCTTC. Its protein is CSARDRAGGLNEQFF.

The V gene is TRBV4-2, the J gene TRBJ2-7; D tentatively fits TRBD1 or TRBD2 (5 bases each). The germline CDR1 and CDR2 sequences are LGHNA and YNFKEQ. CDR3 length equals 16 residues. Trimming removed 0 bases at V and 2 bases at J, with 14 bases between. CDR3 amino acids: CASSQDTRDPAYEQYF. The DNA for the CDR3 is TGTGCCAGCAGCCAAGATACAAGGGACCCGGCCTACGAGCAGTACTTC.

In regard to this clonotype: One junction end does not reproduce the germline sequence, and a read error may be involved. This chain connects TRBV29-1 to TRBJ2-3; the match to TRBD2 covers 8 bases. Germline V gives CDR1 SQVTM, CDR2 ANQGSEA. This CDR3 has 16 amino acids. This chain's CDR3 is CSVEEGLDLPTETQNF. The CDR3, as DNA: TGCAGCGTTGAAGAGGGACTAGACCTCCCCACAGAAACGCAGAATTTT.

This clonotype was counted only a few times. The chain links TRBV29-1 to TRBJ1-5, with TRBD1 matching over 11 bases. There are 14 residues in the CDR3. CDR1 SQVTM and CDR2 ANQGSEA come from the germline V gene. After removal of 4 bases from V and 7 bases from J, the junction contained 6 bases not matched to a gene. The CDR3 coding sequence is TGCAGCGTTGGGGGACAGGGGGTAGGGCAGCCCCAGCATTTT. This sequence encodes CSVGGQGVGQPQHF.

The rearrangement joins TRBV4-2 to TRBJ2-1, with TRBD1 matching 10 bases. Germline loops: CDR1 LGHNA, CDR2 YNFKEQ. With V trimmed by 2 bases and J by 5 bases, 9 bases remained unmatched. The CDR3 is 17 amino acids. This chain's CDR3 is CASSQQKTGGLDNEQFF. The CDR3 bases are TGTGCCAGCAGCCAACAAAAGACAGGGGGCTTGGACAATGAGCAGTTCTTC.

This sequence joins TRBV7-9 and TRBJ2-7; 9 bases agree with TRBD1. Germline CDR1 is SEHNR and CDR2 is FQNEAQ (reference sequence). V lost 5 bases, J lost 5 bases, and 10 bases stayed unmatched. The CDR3 consists of 15 residues. In DNA form, the CDR3 reads TGTGCCAGCAGCCCCCGGGACAGGGTTTTGCACGAGCAGTACTTC. Its translation: CASSPRDRVLHEQYF.

As regards this clonotype: One end of the junction does not line up with germline, which may come from a read error. The chain uses TRBV25-1 and TRBJ2-5; D unclear. Near its end, the DNA agrees better with TRBJ2-7, so the J call may be wrong. The CDR3 contains 15 residues. Germline V gives CDR1 MGHDK, CDR2 SYGVNS. The chain's CDR3 is CASSKYPGPPYEQYF. The CDR3 DNA is TGTGCCAGCAGTAAATATCCCGGTCCCCCCTACGAGCAGTACTTC.

The CDR3 is CASSHLAAGVATYEQYF. The CDR3 nucleotides read TGCGCCAGCAGTCACCTAGCAGCGGGGGTTGCAACCTACGAGCAGTACTTC. This rearrangement joins TRBV23-1 to TRBJ2-7; 8 positions agree with TRBD2. TRBV23-1 is filed as an ORF, its function uncertain. The V gene end was trimmed by 3 bases and the J gene end by 2 bases; junction bases not matched to a gene: 12. This CDR3 has 17 residues.

The chain joins TRBV5-1 to TRBJ2-7, with TRBD1 matching 11 bases. Germline values: CDR1 SGHRS, CDR2 YFSETQ. V dropped 4 bases and J dropped 5; count of bases not matched to a gene: 5. CDR3 size: 14 residues. DNA for the CDR3: TGCGCCAGCAGCCTGGACAGGGGGCAGGACGAGCAGTACTTC. It codes for CASSLDRGQDEQYF.